This T cell receptor (beta chain) was recorded in a study of T-cell reconstitution after alpha-beta-depleted transplantation in children. Study-wide findings and caveats: T-cell counts and diversity were attributed mostly to newly produced T cells one year after transplant. At around two months after transplant, the alpha-beta T cells were reportedly derived from several hundred expanded clones that came from non-depleted graft cells. High day-60 TCRbeta diversity in some patients came from surviving recipient T cells and thymic progenitors.

Unique molecular identifiers tagged the TCRbeta library. TCRdb processed the PCR reads anew with MiXCR; each CDR3 protein has one entry. The data hold 250,000 to 300,000 distinct CDR3 sequences, with roughly a tenth observed a single time. This clonotype showed up many times. Its antigen is still unknown. The V segment lost 7 bases and the J segment 3 bases; nucleotides outside the gene matches: 4. This CDR3 is built from 13 residues. Germline CDR1 reads SQVTM; CDR2 reads ANQGSEA. Sequenced material: PBMCs, taken before TCRalphabeta/CD19-depleted stem cell transplant. This chain joins TRBV29-1 and TRBJ2-1; 9 bases map to TRBD1. The receptor was isolated from a boy younger than two with acute myeloid leukemia, due to receive a stem cell transplant. DNA of the CDR3: TGCAGCGCTATGGGACAGGGCTACAATGAGCAGTTCTTC. It encodes CSAMGQGYNEQFF.